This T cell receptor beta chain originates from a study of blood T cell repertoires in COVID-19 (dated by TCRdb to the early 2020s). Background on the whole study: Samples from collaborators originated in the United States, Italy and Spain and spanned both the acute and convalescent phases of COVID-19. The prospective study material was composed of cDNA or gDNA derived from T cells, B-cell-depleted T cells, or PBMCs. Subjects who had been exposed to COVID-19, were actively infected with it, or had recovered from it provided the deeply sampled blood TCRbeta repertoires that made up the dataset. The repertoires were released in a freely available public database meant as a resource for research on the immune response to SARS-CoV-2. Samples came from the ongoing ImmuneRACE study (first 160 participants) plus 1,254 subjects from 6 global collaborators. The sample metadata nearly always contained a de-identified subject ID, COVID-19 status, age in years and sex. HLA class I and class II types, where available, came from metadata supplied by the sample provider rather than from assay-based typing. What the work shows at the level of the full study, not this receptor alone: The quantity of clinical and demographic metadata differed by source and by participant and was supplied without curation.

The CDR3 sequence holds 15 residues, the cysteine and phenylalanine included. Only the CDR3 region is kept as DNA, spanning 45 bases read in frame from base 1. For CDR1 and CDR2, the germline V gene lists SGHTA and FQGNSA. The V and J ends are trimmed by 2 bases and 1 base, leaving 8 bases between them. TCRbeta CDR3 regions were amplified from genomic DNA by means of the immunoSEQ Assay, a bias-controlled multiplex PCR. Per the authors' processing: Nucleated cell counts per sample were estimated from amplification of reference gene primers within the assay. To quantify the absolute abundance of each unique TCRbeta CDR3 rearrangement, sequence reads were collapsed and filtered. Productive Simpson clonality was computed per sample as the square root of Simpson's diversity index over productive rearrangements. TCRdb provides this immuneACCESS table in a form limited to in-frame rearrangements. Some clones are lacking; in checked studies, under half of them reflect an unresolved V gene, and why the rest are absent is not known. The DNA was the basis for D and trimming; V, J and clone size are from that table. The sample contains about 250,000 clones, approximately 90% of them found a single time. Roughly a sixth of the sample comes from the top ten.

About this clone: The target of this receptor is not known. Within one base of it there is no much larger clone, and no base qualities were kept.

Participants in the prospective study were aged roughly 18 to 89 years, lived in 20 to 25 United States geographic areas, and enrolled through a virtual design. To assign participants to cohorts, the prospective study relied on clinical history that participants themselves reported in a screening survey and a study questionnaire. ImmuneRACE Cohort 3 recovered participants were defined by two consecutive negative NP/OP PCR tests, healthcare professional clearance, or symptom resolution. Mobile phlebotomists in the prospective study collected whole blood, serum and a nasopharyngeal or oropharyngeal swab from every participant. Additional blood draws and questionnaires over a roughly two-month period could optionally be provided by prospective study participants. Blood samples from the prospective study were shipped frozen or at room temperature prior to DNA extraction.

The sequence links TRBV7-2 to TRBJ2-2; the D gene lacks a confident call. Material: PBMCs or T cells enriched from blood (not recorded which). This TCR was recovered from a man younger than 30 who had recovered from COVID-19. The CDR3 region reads CASSLNPGNTGELFF. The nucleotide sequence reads TGTGCCAGCAGCTTAAACCCAGGGAACACCGGGGAGCTGTTTTTT.